This T cell receptor (beta chain) derives from a study of T-cell memory formation after mild COVID-19. There are 18 residues in the CDR3. V lost 6 bases, J lost 2 bases, and 25 bases lay in between. TCRdb passed the 5' RACE reads through MiXCR, listing each CDR3 protein once. The table shows around 99,000 distinct CDR3 sequences, with approximately 15% occurring only once. The table lists this clonotype with a few counts. As yet, its antigen is unknown. General observations from the study: Unconfirmed was the SARS-CoV-2 specificity of second-wave clones that peaked on day 37. Contracting clones from day 15 to 85 showed balanced CD4/CD8; later expanders favored CD4+.

The V call is TRBV12-3 or TRBV12-4, the J call TRBJ2-5, with D possibly being TRBD2 (6 bases). The sequence was collected from a man aged 18 to 29 who had mild COVID-19 (a few samples of this study predate the infection). Cell type and time point are not known. Sequences were obtained from PBMCs or a T cell subset sorted from them (not recorded which). The CDR3 DNA sequence: TGTGCCAGCAGACCAACCATGACTAGTGCGACGGAGCAAGAGACCCAGTACTTC. Translated: CASRPTMTSATEQETQYF.